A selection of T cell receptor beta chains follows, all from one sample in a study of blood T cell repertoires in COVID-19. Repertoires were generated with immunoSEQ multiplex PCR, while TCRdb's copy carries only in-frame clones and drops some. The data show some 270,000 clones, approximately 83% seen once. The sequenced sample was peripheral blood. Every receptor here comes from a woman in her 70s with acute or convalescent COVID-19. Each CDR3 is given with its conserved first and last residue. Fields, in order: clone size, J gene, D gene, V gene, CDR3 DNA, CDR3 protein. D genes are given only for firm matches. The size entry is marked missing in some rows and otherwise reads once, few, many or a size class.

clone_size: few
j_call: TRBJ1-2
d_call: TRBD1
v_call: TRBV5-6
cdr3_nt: TGTGCCAGCAGCCCTCGATCGCCCACACAGGGGGCCCGCTATGGCTACACCTTC
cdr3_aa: CASSPRSPTQGARYGYTF

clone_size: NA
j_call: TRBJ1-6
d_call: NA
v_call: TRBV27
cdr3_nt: TGTGCCAGCAGCTTGGACAGCATTAATTCACCCCTCCACTTT
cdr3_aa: CASSLDSINSPLHF

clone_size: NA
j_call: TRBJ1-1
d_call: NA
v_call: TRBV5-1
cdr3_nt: TGCGCCAGCAGCTTCCTCGCGGGGTCCGTGAACACTGAAGCTTTCTTT
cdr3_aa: CASSFLAGSVNTEAFF

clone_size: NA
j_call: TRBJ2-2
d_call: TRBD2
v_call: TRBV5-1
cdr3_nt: TGCGCCAGCAGCCATACTAGCGGGGGGAGGACCGGGGAGCTGTTTTTT
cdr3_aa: CASSHTSGGRTGELFF

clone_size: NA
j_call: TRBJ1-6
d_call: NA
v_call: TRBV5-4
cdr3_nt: TGTGCCAGCAGCTTAGGGGGTGAGGGTAATTCACCCCTCCACTTT
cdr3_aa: CASSLGGEGNSPLHF

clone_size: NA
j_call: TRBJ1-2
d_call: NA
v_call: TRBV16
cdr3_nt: TGTGCCAGCAGCCAATCGCTGGGGCTGGAGGGCTACACCTTC
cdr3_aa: CASSQSLGLEGYTF

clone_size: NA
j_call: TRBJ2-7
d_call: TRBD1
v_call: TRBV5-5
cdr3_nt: TGTGCCAGCAAAACCGGGACAGGGGCTTACGAGCAGTACTTC
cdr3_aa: CASKTGTGAYEQYF

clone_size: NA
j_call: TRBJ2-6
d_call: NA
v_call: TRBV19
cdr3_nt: TGTGCCAGTAGGCCGGTCTCTGGGGCCAACGTCCTGACTTTC
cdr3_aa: CASRPVSGANVLTF

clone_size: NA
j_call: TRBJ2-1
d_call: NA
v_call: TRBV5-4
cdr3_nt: TGTGCCAGCAGCTTAGGGGGGGGCTCCTACAATGAGCAGTTCTTC
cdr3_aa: CASSLGGGSYNEQFF

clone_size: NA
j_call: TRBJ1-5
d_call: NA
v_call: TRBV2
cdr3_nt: TGTGCCAGCAGACAGGACAATCAGCCCCAGCATTTT
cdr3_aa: CASRQDNQPQHF

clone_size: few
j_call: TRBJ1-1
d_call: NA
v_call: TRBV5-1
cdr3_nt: TGCGCCAGCAGCTTGTGGCAGATGAACACTGAAGCTTTCTTT
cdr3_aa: CASSLWQMNTEAFF

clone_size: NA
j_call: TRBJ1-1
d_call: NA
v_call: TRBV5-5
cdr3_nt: TGTGCCAGCAGCTTCGCACAGACGAACACTGAAGCTTTCTTT
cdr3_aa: CASSFAQTNTEAFF

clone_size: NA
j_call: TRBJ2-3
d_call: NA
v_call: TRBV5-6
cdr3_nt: TGTGCCAGCAGCTCACAAGTCCGCACAGATACGCAGTATTTT
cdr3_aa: CASSSQVRTDTQYF

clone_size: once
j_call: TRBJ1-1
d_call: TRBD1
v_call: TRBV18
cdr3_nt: TGTGCCAGCTCTCAGGGGGCGGGCACTGAAGCTTTCTTT
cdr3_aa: CASSQGAGTEAFF

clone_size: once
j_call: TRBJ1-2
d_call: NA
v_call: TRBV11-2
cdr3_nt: TGTGCCAGCAGCTTTGGCAGGGTTAAGGGCTACACCTTC
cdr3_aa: CASSFGRVKGYTF

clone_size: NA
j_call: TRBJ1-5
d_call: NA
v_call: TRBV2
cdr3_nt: TGTGCCAGCAGTGAAAGGGGCAGGCCCCAGCATTTT
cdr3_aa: CASSERGRPQHF

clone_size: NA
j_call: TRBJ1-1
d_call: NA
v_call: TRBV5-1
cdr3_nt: TGCGCCAGCAGCTTGGAGGGGGTAGGCTATGAAGCTTTCTTT
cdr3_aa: CASSLEGVGYEAFF

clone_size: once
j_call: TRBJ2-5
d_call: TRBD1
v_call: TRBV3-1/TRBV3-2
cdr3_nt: TGTGCCAGCAGCCAACAGGGGGCGGAGACCCAGTACTTC
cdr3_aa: CASSQQGAETQYF

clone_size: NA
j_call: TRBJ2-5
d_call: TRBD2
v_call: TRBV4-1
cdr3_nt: TGCGCCAGCAGCCGTCTCGGGGGAGGGGCAGAGACCCAGTACTTC
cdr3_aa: CASSRLGGGAETQYF

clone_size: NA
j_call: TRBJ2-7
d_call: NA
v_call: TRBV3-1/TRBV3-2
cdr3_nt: TGTGCCAGCGCCCTCAGCGAAAAGAGCTCCTACGAGCAGTACTTC
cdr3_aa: CASALSEKSSYEQYF

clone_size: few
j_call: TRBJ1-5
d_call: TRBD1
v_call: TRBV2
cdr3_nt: TGTGCCAGCAGCGGGACAGGGGGTACTCAGCCCCAGCATTTT
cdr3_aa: CASSGTGGTQPQHF

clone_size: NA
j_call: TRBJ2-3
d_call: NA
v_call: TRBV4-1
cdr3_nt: TGCGCCAGCAGCCAAGGGGGCAGAAGCACAGATACGCAGTATTTT
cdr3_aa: CASSQGGRSTDTQYF

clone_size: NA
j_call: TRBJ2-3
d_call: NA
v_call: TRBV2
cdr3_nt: TGTGCCAGCAGTGGGGGGCTCACAGATACGCAGTATTTT
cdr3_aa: CASSGGLTDTQYF

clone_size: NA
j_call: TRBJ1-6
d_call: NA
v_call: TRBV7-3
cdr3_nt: TGTGCCAGCAGGTCAGGGGTGGGGTCACCCCTCCACTTT
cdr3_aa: CASRSGVGSPLHF

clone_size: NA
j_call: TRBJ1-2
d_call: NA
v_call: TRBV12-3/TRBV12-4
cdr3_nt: TGTGCCAGCAGTTTCGGGGGATATGGCTACACCTTC
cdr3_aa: CASSFGGYGYTF

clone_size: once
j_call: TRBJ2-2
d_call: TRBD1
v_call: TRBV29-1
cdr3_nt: TGCAGCGTGGGACAGGGCCGATTGGGCACCGGGGAGCTGTTTTTT
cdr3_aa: CSVGQGRLGTGELFF

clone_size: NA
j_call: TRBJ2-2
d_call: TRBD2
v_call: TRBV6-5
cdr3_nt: TGTGCCAGCACCATACTAGCGGGTAACACCGGGGAGCTGTTTTTT
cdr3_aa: CASTILAGNTGELFF

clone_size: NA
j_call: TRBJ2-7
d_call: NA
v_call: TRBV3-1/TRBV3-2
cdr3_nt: TGTGCCAGCAGCCAACCCAGGGATGGCGAGCAGTACTTC
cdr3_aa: CASSQPRDGEQYF

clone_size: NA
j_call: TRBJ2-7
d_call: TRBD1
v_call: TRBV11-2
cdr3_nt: TGTGCCAGCACCCAGGGGGTTGAGCAGTACTTC
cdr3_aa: CASTQGVEQYF

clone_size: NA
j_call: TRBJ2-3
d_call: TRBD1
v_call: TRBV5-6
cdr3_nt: TGTGCCAGCAGCCTACCGACAGGGGCAGATACGCAGTATTTT
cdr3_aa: CASSLPTGADTQYF

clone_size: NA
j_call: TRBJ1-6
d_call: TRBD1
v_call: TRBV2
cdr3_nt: TGTGCCAGCAGTGAAGCGGGGACAGGGTTCGGGTCACCCCTCCACTTT
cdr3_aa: CASSEAGTGFGSPLHF

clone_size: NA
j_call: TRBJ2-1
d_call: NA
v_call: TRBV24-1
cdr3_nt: TGTGCCACCAGCCACAGATACAATGAGCAGTTCTTC
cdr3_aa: CATSHRYNEQFF

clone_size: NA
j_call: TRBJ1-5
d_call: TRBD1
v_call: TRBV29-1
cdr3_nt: TGCAGCGTAGCCGGGACAGGGGGCTTCGATCAGCCCCAGCATTTT
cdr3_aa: CSVAGTGGFDQPQHF

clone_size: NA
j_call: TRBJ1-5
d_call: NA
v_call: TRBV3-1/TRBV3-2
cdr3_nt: TGTGCCAGCAGCCAAGATGCGGGGGTTGGCAATCAGCCCCAGCATTTT
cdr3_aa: CASSQDAGVGNQPQHF

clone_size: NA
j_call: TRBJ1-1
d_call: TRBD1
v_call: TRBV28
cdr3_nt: TGTGCCAGCAGTTCCGACAGGGGTGTCACTGAAGCTTTCTTT
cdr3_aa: CASSSDRGVTEAFF

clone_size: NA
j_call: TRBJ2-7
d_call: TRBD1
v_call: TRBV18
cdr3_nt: TGTGCCAGCTCACTACAGGGGGCCTACTACGAGCAGTACTTC
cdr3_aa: CASSLQGAYYEQYF

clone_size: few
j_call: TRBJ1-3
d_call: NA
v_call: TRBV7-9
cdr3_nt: TGTGCCAGCAGCTTTTCCGTACAAGCGGCGGGAAACACCATATATTTT
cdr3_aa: CASSFSVQAAGNTIYF

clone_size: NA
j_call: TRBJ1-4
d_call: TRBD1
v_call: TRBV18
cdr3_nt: TGTGCCAGCTCATCCGGGACAGGGAACGAAAAACTGTTTTTT
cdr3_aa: CASSSGTGNEKLFF

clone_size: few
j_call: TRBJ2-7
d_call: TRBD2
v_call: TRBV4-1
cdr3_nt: TGCGCCAGCAGCCCAGGACTAGGCGCTAACGAGCAGTACTTC
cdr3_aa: CASSPGLGANEQYF

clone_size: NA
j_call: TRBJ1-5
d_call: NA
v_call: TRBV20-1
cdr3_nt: TGCAGTGCTCGTGCGGGGGGTAGCAATCAGCCCCAGCATTTT
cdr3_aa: CSARAGGSNQPQHF

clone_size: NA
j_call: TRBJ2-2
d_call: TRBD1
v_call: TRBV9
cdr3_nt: TGTGCCAGCAGCGCCTCGGGACAGGTCAAGACCGGGGAGCTGTTTTTT
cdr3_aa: CASSASGQVKTGELFF

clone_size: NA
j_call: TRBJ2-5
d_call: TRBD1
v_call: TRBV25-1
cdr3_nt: TGTGCCAGCAGTGAATGGGACAGGGGGTTAGAGACCCAGTACTTC
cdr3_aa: CASSEWDRGLETQYF

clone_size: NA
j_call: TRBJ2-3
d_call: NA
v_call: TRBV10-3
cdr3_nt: TGTGCCATCAGTGATTCGGGGGTGGGCACAGATACGCAGTATTTT
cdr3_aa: CAISDSGVGTDTQYF

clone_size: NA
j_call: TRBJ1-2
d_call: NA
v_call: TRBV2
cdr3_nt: TGTGCCAGCAGTGCAAACAGGGCTAACTATGGCTACACCTTC
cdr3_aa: CASSANRANYGYTF

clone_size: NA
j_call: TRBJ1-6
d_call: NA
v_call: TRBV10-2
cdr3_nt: TGCGCCAGCTCTACCATAAGCTCCTATAATTCACCCCTCCACTTT
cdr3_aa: CASSTISSYNSPLHF

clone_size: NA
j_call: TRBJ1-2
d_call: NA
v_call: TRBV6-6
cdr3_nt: TGTGCCAGCAGTTCGCCTGTACAGAGTTCCTATGGCTACACCTTC
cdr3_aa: CASSSPVQSSYGYTF

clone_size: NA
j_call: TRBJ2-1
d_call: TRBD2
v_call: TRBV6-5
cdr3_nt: TGTGCCAGCAGTCCCGGACTAGCGGGGGGGCATGAGCAGTTCTTC
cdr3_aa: CASSPGLAGGHEQFF

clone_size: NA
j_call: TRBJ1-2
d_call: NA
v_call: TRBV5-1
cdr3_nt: TGCGCCAGCAGCTTAACAGGGTTCGGGGGCTACACCTTC
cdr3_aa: CASSLTGFGGYTF

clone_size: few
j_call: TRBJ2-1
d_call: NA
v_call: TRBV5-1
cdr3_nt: TGCGCCAGCAGTCCCAGGGGCTCCGGAATAAACAATGAGCAGTTCTTC
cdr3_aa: CASSPRGSGINNEQFF

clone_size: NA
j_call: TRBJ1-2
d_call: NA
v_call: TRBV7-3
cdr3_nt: TGTGCCAGCAGCTTAAGAAACGGGAATGGCTACACCTTC
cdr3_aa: CASSLRNGNGYTF

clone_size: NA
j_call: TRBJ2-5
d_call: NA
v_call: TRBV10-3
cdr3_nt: TGTGCCATCAGTGGACATACCCCAGGGGCTCAAGAGACCCAGTACTTC
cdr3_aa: CAISGHTPGAQETQYF

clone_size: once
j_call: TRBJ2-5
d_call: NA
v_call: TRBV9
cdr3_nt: TGTGCCAGCAGCGCCGCAGGAGGGGGCTCAGAGACCCAGTACTTC
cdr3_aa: CASSAAGGGSETQYF

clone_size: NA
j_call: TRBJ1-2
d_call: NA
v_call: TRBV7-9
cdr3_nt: TGTGCCAGCAGCTTATTTCAGGGCGGCTACACCTTC
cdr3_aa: CASSLFQGGYTF